This TCR beta chain was captured by sequencing in a study of T cells in Graves' hyperthyroidism and ophthalmopathy. Patients were excluded for uncontrolled infection, other autoimmune disease, pregnancy or lactation. Orbital computed tomography and thyroid ultrasound, together with serum TRAb and thyroxine and clinical symptoms, were used for diagnoses. In its sample, this clonotype was seen many times. RNA transcripts gave rise to amplified TCR beta CDR3 regions. Researchers ran a first-round RT-PCR on the TCR CDR3 using the HTBI primer set. TCRdb reprocessed the multiplex PCR reads with MiXCR, giving one entry per CDR3 protein. Of under 500,000 distinct CDR3 sequences in the sample, over 11% were seen once. The CDR3 sequence is 15 residues long. V shed 7 bases, J shed 2 bases, and the junction held 7 bases outside the gene matches. CDR1 and CDR2 from the germline V gene are MNHEY and SMNVEV (reference sequence).

This receptor was obtained from a man aged 45-65 years with Graves' ophthalmopathy. The sequenced sample consisted of blood. This chain uses TRBV27 with TRBJ2-3, with TRBD2 matching over 9 bases. DNA of the CDR3: TGTGCCAGCACGTATAGCGGGAGAGCCACAGATACGCAGTATTTT. Translated, it gives CASTYSGRATDTQYF.